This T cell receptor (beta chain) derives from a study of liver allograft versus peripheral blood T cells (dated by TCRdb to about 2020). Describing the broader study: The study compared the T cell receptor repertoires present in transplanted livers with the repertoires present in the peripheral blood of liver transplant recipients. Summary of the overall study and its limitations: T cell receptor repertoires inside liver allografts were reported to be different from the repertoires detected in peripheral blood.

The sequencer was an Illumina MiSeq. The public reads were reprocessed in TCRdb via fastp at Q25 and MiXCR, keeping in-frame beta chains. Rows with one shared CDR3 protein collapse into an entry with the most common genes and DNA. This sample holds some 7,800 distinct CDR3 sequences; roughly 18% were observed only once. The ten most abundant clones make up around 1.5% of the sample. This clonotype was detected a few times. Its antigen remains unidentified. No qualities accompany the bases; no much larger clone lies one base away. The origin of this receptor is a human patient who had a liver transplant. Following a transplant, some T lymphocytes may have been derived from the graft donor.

The CDR3 sequence is CAAGAEGGPQHF. The DNA is TGTGCCGCCGGGGCGGAGGGAGGGCCCCAGCATTTT. The chain couples TRBV30 to TRBJ1-5, with TRBD1 tentatively as D gene (5 bases match). The CDR3 measures 12 amino acids from cysteine to phenylalanine. Of the read, only the CDR3 DNA is kept; its 36 bases are in frame from base 1. Trimming at the junction amounts to 8 bases on V and 9 bases on J, and the germline ends lie 17 bases apart. The germline V gene (reference sequence) gives CDR1 as GTSNPN and CDR2 as SVGIG.